This note documents a single T cell receptor beta chain sequence. The antigen remains undetermined. Each sorted subset replicate got 200 ng genomic DNA, approximately 27,000 genomes. Some clones are missing from TCRdb's copy, which holds only in-frame ones; the method was immunoSEQ multiplex PCR. Of under 120,000 clones listed, roughly 70% are singletons. Participating donors were healthy, HIV-negative adults free of recent acute infections or vaccinations. Germline V CDR1 and CDR2: SNHLY, FYNNEI. This CDR3 has 13 amino acids. Unmatched junction bases numbered 4, after V lost 6 bases and J lost 4 bases. This record belongs to a study of shared clonotypes between healthy human individuals. Study-wide results and limits: A handful of donors held roughly 5% of naive CD4 clonotypes in common.

V gene TRBV2 combines with J gene TRBJ1-1; 8 bases fit TRBD1. Sample: memory CD8+ T cells sorted from blood. The subset is: CD45RO+ cells pooled with CCR7-negative TemRA cells. The sequence was obtained from a woman younger than 45 in good health. CDR3 region: CASRETGATEAFF. CDR3 sequence (DNA): TGTGCCAGCAGGGAGACAGGGGCCACTGAAGCTTTCTTT.